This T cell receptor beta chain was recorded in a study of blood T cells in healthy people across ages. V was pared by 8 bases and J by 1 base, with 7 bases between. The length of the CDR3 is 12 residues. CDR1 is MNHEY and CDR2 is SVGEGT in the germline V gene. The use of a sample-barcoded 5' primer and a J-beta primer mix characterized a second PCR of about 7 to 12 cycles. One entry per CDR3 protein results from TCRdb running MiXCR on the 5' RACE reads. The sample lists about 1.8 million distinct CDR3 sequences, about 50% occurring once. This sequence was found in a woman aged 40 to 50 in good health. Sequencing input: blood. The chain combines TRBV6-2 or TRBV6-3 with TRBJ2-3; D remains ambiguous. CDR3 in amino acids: CASWKGTDTQYF. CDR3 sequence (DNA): TGTGCCAGCTGGAAGGGCACAGATACGCAGTATTTT.